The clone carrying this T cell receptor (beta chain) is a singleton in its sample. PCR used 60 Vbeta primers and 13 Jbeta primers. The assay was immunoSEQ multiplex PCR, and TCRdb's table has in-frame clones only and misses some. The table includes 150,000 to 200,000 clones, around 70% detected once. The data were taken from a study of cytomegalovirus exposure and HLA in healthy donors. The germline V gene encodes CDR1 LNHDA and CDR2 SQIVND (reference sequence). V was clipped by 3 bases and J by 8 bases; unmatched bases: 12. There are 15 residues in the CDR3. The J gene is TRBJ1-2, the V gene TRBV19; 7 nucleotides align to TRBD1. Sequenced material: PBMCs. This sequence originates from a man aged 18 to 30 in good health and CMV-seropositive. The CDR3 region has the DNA TGTGCCAGTAGTATCGGACAGGCATCGGTCCAAGGCTACACCTTC. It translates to CASSIGQASVQGYTF.